The 8 T cell receptor beta chains in this list originate from one sample, sequenced in a study of blood T cells in healthy people across ages. A sample-barcoded 5' primer and a J-beta primer mix were used in a second PCR of roughly 6 to 11 cycles. One entry per CDR3 protein results from TCRdb running MiXCR on the 5' RACE reads. This sample yields just over 800,000 distinct CDR3 sequences, of which approximately 67% are seen a single time; 28% belongs to the top ten. Sequences were obtained from blood. All receptors derive from a man aged 25-45 years in good health.

The rearrangement joins TRBV5-1 to TRBJ2-3; tentatively, D is TRBD1 (6 bases). The germline V gene encodes CDR1 SGHRS and CDR2 YFSETQ. Between the trimmed V and J ends, which lost 4 bases and 1 base, there was a span of 16 bases. The length of the CDR3 is 16 residues. CDR3 loop: CASSLREAGGTDTQYF. CDR3 coding DNA: TGCGCCAGCAGCCTCCGTGAGGCAGGGGGCACAGATACGCAGTATTTT.

This clonotype appeared a few times. The rearrangement uses TRBV3-1 and TRBJ2-7; D is possibly TRBD1 (6 bases). The CDR3 is 14 residues long. V was shortened by 4 bases and J by 5 bases, with 15 bases between the two germline ends. The V gene's germline CDR1 is LGHDT and CDR2 YNNKEL (reference sequence). The CDR3 is CASSPTGTLDEQYF. CDR3 coding DNA: TGTGCCAGCAGCCCGACAGGCACCCTGGACGAGCAGTACTTC.

Note on this clonotype: Its ends do not fully match the called genes, so a read error is possible. The chain recombines TRBV27 with TRBJ2-7, with D hard to call. CDR3 size: 15 residues. CDR1 and CDR2 (germline): MNHEY, SMNVEV (reference sequence). The CDR3 nucleotides read TGTGCCTGCAGTCCCCGAGCCGGATCCTCCTACGAGCAGTACTTC. This codes for CACSPRAGSSYEQYF.

In its sample, this clonotype was seen a few times. The rearrangement uses TRBV4-2 and TRBJ2-1; TRBD2 agrees at 10 bases. The V gene's germline CDR1 is LGHNA and CDR2 YNFKEQ. This CDR3 region has 16 residues. V lost 3 bases and J lost 6; bases outside the gene matches: 8. For the CDR3, the DNA is TGTGCCAGCAGCCAGACCCTTAGCGGGGGGACCAATGAGCAGTTCTTC. This translates into CASSQTLSGGTNEQFF.

V usage is TRBV29-1 and J usage is TRBJ2-7; 7 bases fit TRBD2. CDR3 length: 13 residues. Germline V gives CDR1 SQVTM, CDR2 ANQGSEA. V was pared by 6 bases and J by 1 base, with 6 bases of the junction left unmatched. This CDR3 is CSVFGGVSYEQYF. CDR3 DNA sequence: TGCAGCGTGTTTGGGGGGGTATCCTACGAGCAGTACTTC.

This clonotype has only a few counts. The CDR3, as DNA: TGTGCCAGCAGTCCAGGACAGGGGGACGAGCAGTACTTC. This gives the protein CASSPGQGDEQYF. The genes are TRBV28 and TRBJ2-7; 10 nucleotides align to TRBD1. CDR3 size: 13 residues. V lost 5 bases to trimming and J lost 5 bases; unmatched junction nucleotides: 3. In germline, CDR1 is MDHEN, CDR2 SYDVKM.

CDR3 sequence: CASSGTRKVGNEQFF. The CDR3 coding sequence is TGTGCCAGCAGTGGGACTAGAAAAGTGGGCAATGAGCAGTTCTTC. This chain connects TRBV6-1 to TRBJ2-1; 7 bases align to TRBD2. Trimming at V came to 4 bases and at J to 6 bases, leaving 9 bases not matched to a gene. Germline V CDR1 and CDR2: MNHNS, SASEGT. This CDR3 has 15 residues.

This sequence joins TRBV29-1 and TRBJ1-2; D unclear. The CDR3 sequence is 11 residues long. V was cut by 6 bases and J by 8 bases, with 13 bases left in between. Germline V gene data show CDR1 as SQVTM and CDR2 as ANQGSEA. The CDR3 DNA is TGCAGCGTCGTGGACCCGGAAGGCTACACCTTC. As protein: CSVVDPEGYTF.